Described below is a single T cell receptor (beta chain) sequence and its context. What it binds is unknown. Trimming cost V 5 bases and J 6 bases; bases outside gene matches: 5. The CDR3 length is 14 residues. Per the germline V gene, CDR1 is MNHEY and CDR2 is SMNVEV (reference sequence). The data were produced by immunoSEQ multiplex PCR, yet TCRdb's version contains in-frame clones alone and is incomplete. The table has about 22,000 clones, roughly 89% seen once. Repertoires were sampled repeatedly during chemoradiotherapy. The source of the sample is a study of chemoradiotherapy in HPV16-positive cancers. Whole-study results and caveats: Candidate HPV-specific clones and E7-related TCR motifs grew in tumor during treatment.

This specimen consisted of blood, obtained from a patient who underwent chemoradiotherapy. The V gene is TRBV27, the J gene TRBJ1-2; 11 nucleotides align to TRBD1. This sequence originates from a human donor with HPV-associated anogenital cancer. DNA for the CDR3: TGTGCCAGCAGTGACCGGGACAGGGGGAATGGCTACACCTTC. Translated: CASSDRDRGNGYTF.